This T cell receptor beta chain comes out of a study of CD8 T cells in ankylosing spondylitis. The length of the CDR3 is 15 residues. The V gene lost 3 bases and the J gene lost 0 bases, with 6 bases spanning the gap. In germline, CDR1 is SGHVS, CDR2 FQNEAQ. Study-level points and caveats: The authors found the disease-linked clones to be CD8+ and relatively rare in peripheral blood. One TCR beta motif, made up of under ten highly homologous variants, appeared characteristic of ankylosing spondylitis blood.

TCRdb recomputed calls from the 5' RACE reads with MiXCR, one row per CDR3 protein. The sample holds fewer than 400,000 distinct CDR3 sequences; 20% to 25% are singletons and the top ten take about 17%. This clonotype has just a few counts. The antigen remains undetermined. The sequence was collected from a male donor with ankylosing spondylitis. Input material: blood, either unsorted or a sorted T cell fraction (not recorded which). V and J are TRBV7-8 and TRBJ2-6; D gene ambiguous. The CDR3, as DNA: TGTGCCAGCAGCTTCCAGGACTCTGGGGCCAACGTCCTGACTTTC. Translated, it gives CASSFQDSGANVLTF.